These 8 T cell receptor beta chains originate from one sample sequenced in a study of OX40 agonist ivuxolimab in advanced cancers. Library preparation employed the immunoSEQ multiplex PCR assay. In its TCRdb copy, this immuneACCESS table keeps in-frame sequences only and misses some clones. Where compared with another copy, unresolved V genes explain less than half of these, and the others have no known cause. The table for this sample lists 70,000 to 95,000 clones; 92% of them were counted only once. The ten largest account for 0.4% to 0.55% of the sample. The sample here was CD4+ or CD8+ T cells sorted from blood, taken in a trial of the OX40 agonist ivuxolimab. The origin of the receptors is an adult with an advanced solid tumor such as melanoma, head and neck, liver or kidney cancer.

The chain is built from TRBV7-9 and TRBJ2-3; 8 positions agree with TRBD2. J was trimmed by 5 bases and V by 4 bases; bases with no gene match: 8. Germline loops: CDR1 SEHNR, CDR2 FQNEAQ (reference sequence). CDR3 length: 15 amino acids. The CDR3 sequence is CASSSRAGGGDTQYF. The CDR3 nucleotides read TGTGCCAGCAGCTCCCGGGCGGGGGGTGGAGATACGCAGTATTTT.

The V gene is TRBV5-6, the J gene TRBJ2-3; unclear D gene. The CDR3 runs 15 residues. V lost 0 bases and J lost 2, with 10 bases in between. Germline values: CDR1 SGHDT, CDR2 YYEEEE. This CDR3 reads CASSLVHGFTDTQYF. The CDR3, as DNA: TGTGCCAGCAGCTTGGTTCACGGGTTCACAGATACGCAGTATTTT.

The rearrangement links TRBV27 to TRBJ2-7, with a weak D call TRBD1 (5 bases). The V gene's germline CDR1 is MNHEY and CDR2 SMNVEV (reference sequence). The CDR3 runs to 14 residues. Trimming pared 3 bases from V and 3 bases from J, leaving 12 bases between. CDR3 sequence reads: CASSLRSGLYEQYF. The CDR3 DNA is TGTGCCAGCAGTTTGAGGTCAGGGCTCTACGAGCAGTACTTC.

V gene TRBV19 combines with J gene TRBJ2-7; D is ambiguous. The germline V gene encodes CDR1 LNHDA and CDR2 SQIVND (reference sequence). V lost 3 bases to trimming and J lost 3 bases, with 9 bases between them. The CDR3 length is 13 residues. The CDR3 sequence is CASSMYRNYEQYF. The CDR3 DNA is TGTGCCAGTAGTATGTACCGCAACTACGAGCAGTACTTC.

For the CDR3, the DNA is TGTGCCAGCAGTTCGTGGACAGGGGGACCTGGAAACACCATATATTTT. Amino acid sequence: CASSSWTGGPGNTIYF. The chain combines TRBV27 with TRBJ1-3, with TRBD1 matching 10 bases. The V segment lost 4 bases and the J segment 2 bases; nucleotides outside the gene matches: 5. Per the germline V gene, CDR1 is MNHEY and CDR2 is SMNVEV (reference sequence). This CDR3 spans 16 amino acids.

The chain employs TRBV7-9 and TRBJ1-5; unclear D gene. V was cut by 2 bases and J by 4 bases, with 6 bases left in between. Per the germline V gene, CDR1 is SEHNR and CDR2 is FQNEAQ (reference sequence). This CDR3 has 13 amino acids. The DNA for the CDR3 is TGTGCCAGCAGCTTAACTGAGAATCAGCCCCAGCATTTT. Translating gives CASSLTENQPQHF.

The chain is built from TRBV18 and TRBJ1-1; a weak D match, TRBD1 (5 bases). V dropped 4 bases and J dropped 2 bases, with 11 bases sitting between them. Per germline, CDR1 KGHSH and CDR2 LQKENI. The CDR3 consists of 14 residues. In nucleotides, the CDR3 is TGTGCCAGCTCACTCACCGGGACTAACACTGAAGCTTTCTTT. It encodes CASSLTGTNTEAFF.

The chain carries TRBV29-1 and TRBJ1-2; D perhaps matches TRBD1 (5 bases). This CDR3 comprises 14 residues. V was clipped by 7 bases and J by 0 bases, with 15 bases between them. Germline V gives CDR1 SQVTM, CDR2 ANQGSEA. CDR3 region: CSAARGGSNYGYTF. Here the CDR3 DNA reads TGCAGCGCCGCCCGCGGGGGTTCTAACTATGGCTACACCTTC.